The 9 T cell receptor beta chains listed next were all sequenced from one sample in a study of shared clonotypes between healthy human individuals. Assay: immunoSEQ multiplex PCR; the TCRdb copy retains only in-frame clones and omits some. Among about 960,000 clones listed, about 80% were seen once. Sequenced material: memory CD4+ T cells sorted from blood. Subset in this sample: CD45RA-negative fraction. These receptors were obtained from a man in his late teens or twenties in good health.

This clone has a handful of counts. J is TRBJ1-6 and V is TRBV6-6; 8 nucleotides line up with TRBD1. The junction had 7 bases not matched to a gene; V was cut back by 5 bases and J by 7 bases. The CDR3 has 15 amino acids. CDR1 is MNHNY and CDR2 is SVGAGI in the germline V gene (reference sequence). CDR3 sequence: CASSVQGAENSPLHF. The CDR3 nucleotides are TGTGCCAGCAGTGTTCAGGGGGCAGAGAATTCACCCCTCCACTTT.

This clone was counted only a few times. The genes are TRBV6-4 and TRBJ1-6; D is unclear. Germline V gene lookup returns CDR1 MRHNA and CDR2 SNTAGT. This CDR3 has 12 residues. Between the trimmed V and J ends, which lost 6 bases and 5 bases, there was a span of 5 bases. CDR3: CASRANNSPLHF. The CDR3, as DNA: TGTGCCAGCAGAGCTAATAATTCACCCCTCCACTTT.

This clone came up once. The CDR3 spells CASSLPQGAFF. The CDR3 DNA is TGTGCCAGCAGTTTACCCCAGGGTGCTTTCTTT. The chain couples TRBV28 to TRBJ1-1, with D possibly being TRBD1 (5 bases). Germline CDR1 reads MDHEN; CDR2 reads SYDVKM. CDR3 size: 11 residues. V was pared by 2 bases and J by 11 bases, with 9 bases between.

This clone was detected a few times. The CDR3 DNA reads TGTGCCAGCTCACCACTAATGAACACTGAAGCTTTCTTT. Translated, it gives CASSPLMNTEAFF. The chain links TRBV18 to TRBJ1-1; D is ambiguous. CDR3 length: 13 amino acids. Germline V gene sequence: CDR1 KGHSH, CDR2 LQKENI. Trimming took off 1 base at V and 0 bases at J, with 3 bases between the two ends.

V gene TRBV4-2 combines with J gene TRBJ2-7; 7 bases are a match to TRBD2. The V gene end was trimmed by 0 bases and the J gene end by 6 bases; junction bases not matched to a gene: 5. The CDR3 length is 14 residues. Per germline, CDR1 LGHNA and CDR2 YNFKEQ. DNA of the CDR3: TGTGCCAGCAGCCAAGACCCTAGCGGCCGCGAGCAGTACTTC. This sequence encodes CASSQDPSGREQYF.

This rearrangement joins TRBV5-1 to TRBJ2-1; 8 positions agree with TRBD2. Germline-derived CDR1 and CDR2 are SGHRS and YFSETQ. Trimming cost V 5 bases and J 3 bases; bases outside gene matches: 7. The CDR3 is made up of 15 amino acids. CDR3 DNA: TGCGCCAGCAGACCGGGACTAGTGTTCTACAATGAGCAGTTCTTC. Translated: CASRPGLVFYNEQFF.

This rearrangement joins TRBV7-2 to TRBJ2-4, with 7 bases that match TRBD1. CDR1 is SGHTA and CDR2 is FQGNSA in the germline V gene. The CDR3 covers 12 residues. V lost 5 bases, J lost 16 bases, and 11 bases stayed unmatched. The DNA of the CDR3 is TGTGCCAGCAGCATGCGACAGGGAATGGGTTACTTC. Amino acids: CASSMRQGMGYF.

This rearrangement joins TRBV19 to TRBJ2-5; D remains ambiguous. Deletions cut 8 bases from V and 5 bases from J, with 9 bases between. Germline CDR1 and CDR2: LNHDA and SQIVND (reference sequence). There are 11 residues in the CDR3. The CDR3 region is CASRGSETQYF. Written as DNA, the CDR3 is TGTGCCAGTCGAGGCTCGGAGACCCAGTACTTC.

This clone was seen a single time. The chain has TRBV18 and TRBJ1-4; 8 bases agree with TRBD1. CDR3 length equals 15 residues. After removal of 3 bases from V and 6 bases from J, the junction contained 6 bases not matched to a gene. Germline loops: CDR1 KGHSH, CDR2 LQKENI. CDR3 sequence reads: CASSPSRTGYEKLFF. The CDR3 region has the DNA TGTGCCAGCTCACCCTCGCGGACAGGGTATGAAAAACTGTTTTTT.